The T cell receptor beta chain described here comes from a study of CD8 T cells in ankylosing spondylitis. Germline V CDR1 and CDR2: MGHRA, YSYEKL. The CDR3 length is 15 residues. V lost 3 bases, J lost 1 base, and 11 bases lay in between. Study observations and caveats: Ankylosing spondylitis blood seemed to carry a telltale TCR beta motif made of eight highly homologous variants.

This clonotype was observed a few times. Its antigen remains unidentified. Quantitative 5'-RACE was performed with molecular barcodes, and it yielded the TCR beta libraries. Each CDR3 protein is one row after TCRdb ran MiXCR on the 5' RACE reads. The data show approximately 210,000 distinct CDR3 sequences, roughly 13% seen once. The rearrangement joins TRBV4-1 to TRBJ2-3; D unclear. Sequencing used blood, either unsorted or a sorted T cell fraction (not recorded which). This sequence originates from a male donor with ankylosing spondylitis or in good health (not recorded which). The CDR3 DNA sequence: TGCGCCAGCAGCCATACCAATTCGGGCACAGATACGCAGTATTTT. Its translation: CASSHTNSGTDTQYF.